These T cell receptor beta chains were read from a single sample in a study of cytomegalovirus exposure and HLA in healthy donors. TCRdb's copy holds only in-frame clones and misses some; the assay was immunoSEQ multiplex PCR. The table lists roughly 250,000 clones, 84% of them singletons. The sample comprised PBMCs. Source of these receptors: a middle-aged woman in good health and CMV-seropositive. Each CDR3 is given with its conserved first and last residue. The D gene is left open where the match is weak. Part of the rows lack a size; the others show once, few, many or a class for expanded clones.

J	V	size	D	CDR3	DNA
TRBJ2-1	TRBV7-2	NA	NA	CASSSREREAIYNEQFF	TGTGCCAGCAGCTCACGGGAGCGCGAAGCGATTTACAATGAGCAGTTCTTC
TRBJ1-5	TRBV6-1	NA	NA	CASSVPGGVGNQPQHF	TGTGCCAGCAGTGTGCCTGGGGGGGTAGGCAATCAGCCCCAGCATTTT
TRBJ1-5	TRBV28	NA	NA	CASSLYLSNQPQHF	TGTGCCAGCAGTTTATATCTTAGCAATCAGCCCCAGCATTTT
TRBJ1-4	TRBV18	NA	NA	CASSPTLAATNEKLFF	TGTGCCAGCTCCCCCACCTTGGCTGCAACTAATGAAAAACTGTTTTTT
TRBJ2-2	TRBV7-6	NA	TRBD1	CASSPQGQGNTGELFF	TGTGCCAGCAGCCCGCAGGGACAGGGGAACACCGGGGAGCTGTTTTTT
TRBJ2-2	TRBV7-3	few	TRBD2	CASTAAGGGAGELFF	TGTGCCAGCACCGCAGCGGGAGGCGGGGCCGGGGAGCTGTTTTTT
TRBJ1-5	TRBV7-2	NA	TRBD1	CASSLQGQGEPQHF	TGTGCCAGCAGCCTACAGGGGCAGGGGGAGCCCCAGCATTTT
TRBJ1-6	TRBV7-2	NA	TRBD1	CASSLVGTDSTYNSPLHF	TGTGCCAGCAGCTTAGTGGGGACAGATTCAACTTATAATTCACCCCTCCACTTT
TRBJ2-7	TRBV28	NA	TRBD2	CASSGPGGTYEQYF	TGTGCCAGCAGTGGTCCGGGAGGTACCTACGAGCAGTACTTC
TRBJ2-7	TRBV30	NA	TRBD2	CAWIRGSQSSPYEQYF	TGTGCCTGGATCCGCGGGAGTCAGTCCAGCCCCTACGAGCAGTACTTC
TRBJ1-2	TRBV28	NA	NA	CASSLVQGYGYTF	TGTGCCAGCAGTCTTGTACAGGGTTATGGCTACACCTTC
TRBJ2-1	TRBV2	NA	TRBD2	CASSEGLAAHNEQFF	TGTGCCAGCAGTGAGGGTCTAGCGGCTCACAATGAGCAGTTCTTC
TRBJ2-3	TRBV6-5	NA	TRBD1	CASSYGQGLTDTQYF	TGTGCCAGCAGTTATGGACAGGGCCTCACAGATACGCAGTATTTT
TRBJ1-1	TRBV19	NA	NA	CASSPDMNTEAFF	TGTGCCAGTAGTCCTGACATGAACACTGAAGCTTTCTTT
TRBJ1-1	TRBV21-1	NA	NA	CASSKALNTEAFF	TGTGCCAGCAGCAAGGCTCTGAACACTGAAGCTTTCTTT
TRBJ2-1	TRBV7-3	NA	NA	CASSLMTSSYNEQFF	TGTGCCAGCAGCTTAATGACTAGCTCCTACAATGAGCAGTTCTTC
TRBJ2-7	TRBV18	NA	TRBD2	CASSHGLAGGGTYEQYF	TGTGCCAGCTCACACGGACTAGCGGGGGGTGGCACCTACGAGCAGTACTTC
TRBJ1-2	TRBV27	NA	TRBD1	CASSSIGQGPGYTF	TGTGCCAGCAGTTCCATCGGACAGGGGCCGGGCTACACCTTC
TRBJ2-1	TRBV9	NA	TRBD2	CASSGIAGGTGYNEQFF	TGTGCCAGCAGCGGTATAGCGGGAGGGACTGGGTACAATGAGCAGTTCTTC
TRBJ2-3	TRBV5-1	NA	NA	CASSTTRTDTQYF	TGCGCCAGCAGCACTACACGCACAGATACGCAGTATTTT
TRBJ2-7	TRBV7-2	NA	TRBD1	CASSLRDSSYEQYF	TGTGCCAGCAGCTTACGGGACAGCTCCTACGAGCAGTACTTC
TRBJ1-5	TRBV28	NA	NA	CASLEVGGNQPQHF	TGTGCCAGCCTAGAGGTGGGAGGCAATCAGCCCCAGCATTTT
TRBJ2-1	TRBV19	NA	TRBD2	CASSMVSGNYNEQFF	TGTGCCAGTAGTATGGTTAGCGGGAACTACAATGAGCAGTTCTTC
TRBJ1-2	TRBV6-5	NA	NA	CASYRPGSYGYTF	TGTGCCAGCTACAGGCCTGGCAGCTATGGCTACACCTTC
TRBJ2-5	TRBV27	NA	NA	CASSLSTSLGTQYF	TGTGCCAGCAGTTTATCTACTAGCTTGGGGACCCAGTACTTC
TRBJ2-3	TRBV28	few	TRBD2	CASSPYLRTSGSTDTQYF	TGTGCCAGCAGCCCTTACCTAAGGACTAGCGGCAGCACAGATACGCAGTATTTT
TRBJ1-2	TRBV9	NA	NA	CASSVEWASDYGYTF	TGTGCCAGCAGCGTAGAGTGGGCATCGGACTATGGCTACACCTTC
TRBJ2-1	TRBV5-1	NA	NA	CASSLELDSYNEQFF	TGCGCCAGCAGCTTGGAACTCGACTCCTACAATGAGCAGTTCTTC
TRBJ1-6	TRBV28	NA	NA	CASSASVGQNNSPLHF	TGTGCCAGCAGTGCCAGCGTTGGACAGAATAATTCACCCCTCCACTTT
TRBJ2-5	TRBV9	once	TRBD2	CASSVGGDQRLAGGGDQYF	TGTGCCAGCAGCGTAGGGGGTGACCAACGACTAGCGGGAGGGGGAGACCAGTACTTC
TRBJ2-7	TRBV28	NA	NA	CASSPLTDSEQYF	TGTGCCAGCAGTCCCCTGACAGACTCCGAGCAGTACTTC
TRBJ1-2	TRBV5-6	NA	NA	CASSLIPSQGNGYTF	TGTGCCAGCAGCTTGATCCCGAGCCAGGGGAATGGCTACACCTTC
TRBJ2-1	TRBV9	NA	TRBD1	CASVGTGDNEQFF	TGTGCCAGCGTCGGGACAGGGGACAATGAGCAGTTCTTC
TRBJ2-4	TRBV25-1	NA	NA	CASSEMTDIQYF	TGTGCCAGCAGTGAAATGACAGATATTCAGTACTTC
TRBJ1-2	TRBV18	NA	NA	CASSPPGEGGYTF	TGTGCCAGCTCACCACCGGGAGAGGGTGGCTACACCTTC
TRBJ1-1	TRBV5-8	NA	TRBD1	CASSLGGGRNTEAFF	TGTGCCAGCAGCTTGGGAGGGGGCCGGAACACTGAAGCTTTCTTT
TRBJ2-7	TRBV10-3	NA	NA	CAISESTAGDGYEQYF	TGTGCCATCAGTGAGTCGACGGCAGGGGACGGATACGAGCAGTACTTC
TRBJ2-7	TRBV5-6	NA	TRBD2	CASSLALAGASYEQYF	TGTGCCAGCAGCTTGGCCCTAGCGGGAGCTTCCTACGAGCAGTACTTC
TRBJ1-1	TRBV6-1	NA	NA	CATWDIAEAFF	TGTGCCACCTGGGACATCGCTGAAGCTTTCTTT
TRBJ1-3	TRBV5-1	NA	NA	CASSLEQGSGNTIYF	TGCGCCAGCAGCTTGGAACAGGGCTCTGGAAACACCATATATTTT
TRBJ1-4	TRBV9	NA	NA	CASSVVEGEKLFF	TGTGCCAGCAGCGTAGTGGAGGGTGAAAAACTGTTTTTT
TRBJ1-5	TRBV2	NA	TRBD1	CASSTRTGALGNQPQHF	TGTGCCAGCAGTACACGGACAGGCGCCCTTGGGAATCAGCCCCAGCATTTT